These T cell receptor beta chains were read from a single sample in a study of T cells in Graves' hyperthyroidism and ophthalmopathy. TCRdb reanalysed the multiplex PCR reads using MiXCR and keeps one entry per CDR3 protein. The data show about 300,000 distinct CDR3 sequences, with roughly 13% seen just once and 7.9% held by the top ten. The sample was blood. The origin of the receptors is a woman between 40 and 50 years old with Graves' hyperthyroidism. Each CDR3 is given with its conserved first and last residue. D genes are given only for firm matches. Rows may omit the clone size; those that give it use once, few, many or a size class.

V	D	size	J	CDR3	DNA
TRBV2	.	many	TRBJ2-7	CASRADTGGNEQYF	TGTGCCAGCAGGGCGGACACAGGAGGGAACGAGCAGTACTTC
TRBV15	.	.	TRBJ1-5	CATSRGGGLQPQHF	TGTGCCACCAGCAGAGGGGGGGGCCTTCAGCCCCAGCATTTT
TRBV12-3/TRBV12-4	TRBD1	.	TRBJ2-7	CASSPDRVRSYEQYF	TGTGCCAGCTCACCGGACAGGGTAAGGTCCTACGAGCAGTACTTC
TRBV19	TRBD1	few	TRBJ2-5	CASKPTGAETQYF	TGTGCCTCAAAACCGACAGGGGCGGAGACCCAGTACTTC
TRBV14	.	many	TRBJ2-1	CASSQYNEQFF	TGTGCCAGCAGCCAATACAATGAGCAGTTCTTC
TRBV15	.	many	TRBJ2-7	CATSRDRGYEQYF	TGTGCCACCAGCAGAGATCGGGGCTACGAGCAGTACTTC
TRBV6-1	.	few	TRBJ1-3	CASSDNSGNTIYF	TGTGCCAGCAGCGACAACTCTGGAAACACCATATATTTT
TRBV14	.	many	TRBJ1-2	CASSQGSKRHYGYTF	TGTGCCAGCAGCCAAGGATCTAAGCGGCACTATGGCTACACCTTC
TRBV4-2	TRBD2	.	TRBJ2-3	CASSQGSSGRTYTQYF	TGTGCCAGCAGCCAAGGCTCTAGCGGGAGAACATATACGCAGTATTTT
TRBV2	TRBD2	.	TRBJ2-1	CPSLRSSGYNEQFF	TGTCCCAGCCTTAGGTCTAGCGGATACAATGAGCAGTTCTTC
TRBV11-2	.	many	TRBJ1-4	CASSSLRSINEKLFF	TGTGCCAGCAGCTCGCTTCGGTCTATTAATGAAAAACTGTTTTTT
TRBV19	TRBD1	many	TRBJ2-3	CASSVGGASTDTQYF	TGTGCCAGCTCCGTAGGGGGCGCTAGCACAGATACGCAGTATTTT
TRBV20-1	.	many	TRBJ2-7	CSATGSRGITYEQYF	TGCAGTGCTACCGGGTCACGGGGGATTACCTACGAGCAGTACTTC
TRBV6-1	.	many	TRBJ2-3	CASSPSRARPDTQYF	TGTGCCAGCAGTCCTAGCAGGGCCCGACCAGATACGCAGTATTTT
TRBV2	.	many	TRBJ1-1	CASRPRNTEAFF	TGTGCCAGCAGACCCCGGAACACTGAAGCTTTCTTT
TRBV29-1	TRBD2	many	TRBJ2-7	CSVAGRLAGGGDEQYF	TGCAGCGTTGCTGGGAGACTAGCGGGAGGAGGAGACGAGCAGTACTTC
TRBV5-1	.	many	TRBJ1-3	CASSLMGNSGNTIYF	TGCGCCAGCAGCTTGATGGGAAACTCTGGAAACACCATATATTTT
TRBV28	.	many	TRBJ1-5	CASRPSNQPQHF	TGTGCCAGCAGACCTAGCAATCAGCCCCAGCATTTT
TRBV24-1	TRBD2	many	TRBJ2-1	CATSDLGGGGRASNEQFF	TGTGCCACCAGTGATTTAGGAGGGGGCGGGAGGGCCAGCAATGAGCAGTTCTTC
TRBV4-2	.	many	TRBJ2-5	CASSQEPGNVETQYF	TGTGCCAGCAGCCAAGAACCAGGGAATGTAGAGACCCAGTACTTC
TRBV24-1	.	few	TRBJ1-6	CATSEDTYNSPLHF	TGTGCCACCAGTGAAGACACCTATAATTCACCCCTCCACTTT
TRBV14	TRBD1	.	TRBJ1-1	CASSQDRNWDRGRTEAFF	TGTGCCAGCAGCCAAGATCGAAATTGGGACAGGGGGCGGACTGAAGCTTTCTTT
TRBV19	TRBD1	many	TRBJ2-7	CASSIGGQGALYEQYF	TGTGCCAGTAGTATAGGGGGACAGGGGGCCCTCTACGAGCAGTACTTC
TRBV27	TRBD1	few	TRBJ2-5	CASKRQGSETQYF	TGTGCCAGCAAGAGACAGGGGTCCGAGACCCAGTACTTC
TRBV20-1	.	.	TRBJ1-3	CSARDRAAGNTIYF	TGCAGTGCTAGAGATCGGGCAGCGGGAAACACCATATATTTT
TRBV6-5	TRBD2	few	TRBJ2-3	CASSYSRGTSGGYTDTQYF	TGTGCCAGCAGTTACAGCAGGGGGACTAGCGGGGGGTACACAGATACGCAGTATTTT
TRBV11-2	TRBD1	.	TRBJ1-4	CASSLGTGTGGEKLFF	TGTGCCAGCAGCTTAGGTACCGGGACAGGGGGTGAAAAACTGTTTTTT
TRBV6-1	.	.	TRBJ1-1	CAIGPIVNTEAFF	TGTGCCATAGGACCAATAGTGAACACTGAAGCTTTCTTT
TRBV12-3/TRBV12-4	.	.	TRBJ1-2	CASRRVNYGYTF	TGTGCCAGCAGAAGAGTGAACTATGGCTACACCTTC
TRBV20-1	.	few	TRBJ1-5	CSASTQGGNQPQHF	TGCAGTGCTAGTACCCAGGGCGGCAATCAGCCCCAGCATTTT
TRBV7-9	.	.	TRBJ2-7	CASSSLGRVYEQYF	TGTGCCAGCAGCTCCCTCGGACGGGTCTACGAGCAGTACTTC
TRBV20-1	TRBD2	few	TRBJ2-4	CSARELTRDYEQNIQYF	TGCAGTGCTAGAGAACTGACCCGGGACTACGAGCAAAACATTCAGTACTTC
TRBV5-1	.	many	TRBJ2-1	CASWTGNSYNEQFF	TGCGCCAGCTGGACGGGGAACTCCTACAATGAGCAGTTCTTC
TRBV7-2	TRBD2	many	TRBJ2-7	CASSLAAGVRYEQYF	TGTGCCAGCAGCTTAGCGGCGGGAGTAAGGTACGAGCAGTACTTC
TRBV10-3	.	many	TRBJ1-5	CAISPPGQPQHF	TGTGCCATCAGTCCCCCAGGACAGCCCCAGCATTTT
TRBV27	.	many	TRBJ1-5	CASSSLTPVGGGNSNQPQHF	TGTGCCAGCAGTTCCCTCACTCCAGTGGGGGGGGGGAATAGCAATCAGCCCCAGCATTTT
TRBV7-9	.	few	TRBJ1-2	CASSLWGSMDGYTF	TGTGCCAGCAGCTTATGGGGATCGATGGATGGCTACACCTTC
TRBV28	.	many	TRBJ2-7	CASSLAQATYEQYF	TGTGCCAGCAGTCTGGCACAGGCCACCTACGAGCAGTACTTC
TRBV2	.	.	TRBJ1-1	CASSSYGAMNTEAFF	TGTGCCAGCAGTTCTTATGGGGCAATGAACACTGAAGCTTTCTTT
TRBV25-1	TRBD1	.	TRBJ2-7	CASSGDSWQYF	TGTGCCAGCAGTGGGGACAGTTGGCAGTACTTC
TRBV28	.	many	TRBJ2-3	CASSRRSGHSDTQYF	TGTGCCAGCAGTCGACGTAGCGGACATTCAGATACGCAGTATTTT
TRBV6-1	TRBD2	few	TRBJ2-2	CASRVTSGTNTGELFF	TGTGCCAGCAGAGTTACTAGCGGGACGAACACCGGGGAGCTGTTTTTT
TRBV7-8	.	many	TRBJ1-6	CASSLGGGSNSPLHF	TGTGCCAGCAGCTTAGGCGGAGGTAGTAATTCACCCCTCCACTTT
TRBV19	.	.	TRBJ1-5	CASAEQGPNQPQHF	TGTGCCAGTGCGGAACAGGGCCCCAATCAGCCCCAGCATTTT
TRBV20-1	.	many	TRBJ2-3	CSARDLTSLYMDTQYF	TGCAGTGCTAGAGATCTCACTAGCTTATATATGGATACGCAGTATTTT
TRBV20-1	TRBD1	many	TRBJ2-5	CSARTGGVRETQYF	TGCAGTGCGAGGACAGGGGGCGTCCGGGAGACCCAGTACTTC
TRBV30	.	many	TRBJ1-1	CAWRGGHDTEAFF	TGTGCCTGGAGGGGCGGGCACGACACTGAAGCTTTCTTT
TRBV5-1	TRBD1	.	TRBJ1-6	CASSLRDRVNSLLHF	TGCGCCAGCAGCTTAAGGGACAGGGTAAATTCACTCCTCCACTTT
TRBV20-1	TRBD2	many	TRBJ2-1	CSASRLAHSYNEQFF	TGCAGTGCTTCTCGACTAGCCCACTCCTACAATGAGCAGTTCTTC
TRBV19	.	many	TRBJ1-5	CASTSLRWHQPQHF	TGTGCCAGTACCTCGCTAAGATGGCATCAGCCCCAGCATTTT
TRBV20-1	TRBD1	.	TRBJ1-5	CSARTGTSNQPQHF	TGCAGTGCTAGGACAGGGACTAGCAATCAGCCCCAGCATTTT
TRBV6-1	.	many	TRBJ1-5	CASSLQANQPQHF	TGTGCCAGCAGTCTGCAAGCAAATCAGCCCCAGCATTTT
TRBV29-1	TRBD1	many	TRBJ1-5	CSAQTGGGQPQHF	TGCAGCGCCCAAACAGGGGGCGGTCAGCCCCAGCATTTT
TRBV7-9	TRBD2	.	TRBJ2-1	CASSPRRLAGGKHEQFF	TGTGCCAGCAGCCCTCGCCGACTAGCGGGAGGTAAGCATGAGCAGTTCTTC
TRBV7-9	.	.	TRBJ2-3	CASSFRVTPGDTQYF	TGTGCCAGCAGCTTCCGAGTTACCCCTGGCGATACGCAGTATTTT
TRBV28	.	few	TRBJ2-1	CASMWAAIGTAEQFF	TGTGCCAGCATGTGGGCAGCTATAGGGACGGCTGAGCAGTTCTTC
TRBV20-1	.	many	TRBJ2-1	CSARGLLDHKQFF	TGCAGTGCTAGAGGATTACTAGATCACAAGCAGTTCTTC
TRBV13	TRBD1	many	TRBJ1-6	CASSGHRGGYNSPLHF	TGTGCCAGCAGCGGACACAGGGGGGGATATAATTCACCCCTCCACTTT
TRBV6-2/TRBV6-3	TRBD1	few	TRBJ1-1	CASSSDRGGTEAFF	TGTGCCAGCAGTTCGGACAGGGGCGGCACTGAAGCTTTCTTT
TRBV15	.	few	TRBJ2-1	CATSRGYNEQFF	TGTGCCACCAGCAGGGGTTACAATGAGCAGTTCTTC